The 30 T cell receptor beta chains below all came from one sample that was sequenced in a study of monozygotic twins with inflammatory bowel disease. TCRdb processed the 5' RACE reads again and assigns one entry to each CDR3 protein, with no DNA. The listing records 200,000 to 250,000 distinct CDR3 sequences. Sequences were obtained from blood. The receptors were sampled from a human donor with ulcerative colitis or Crohn's disease, or a healthy co-twin of an affected twin (not recorded which).

V is TRBV20-1 and J is TRBJ1-3. This CDR3 is built from 20 residues. Germline V gene sequence: CDR1 DFQATT, CDR2 SNEGSKA (reference sequence). The CDR3 sequence is CSAQIRGGVPQTPSGNTIYF.

The V gene is TRBV3-1, the J gene TRBJ2-1; TCRdb returns TRBD2, unconfirmable since there is no DNA. Germline V gene data show CDR1 as LGHDT and CDR2 as YNNKEL (reference sequence). The CDR3 has 18 amino acids. CDR3 region: CASSPTTSGEGSYNEQFF.

The chain combines TRBV6-2 or TRBV6-3 with TRBJ2-5; TCRdb outputs TRBD2, but without DNA this stays unchecked. The germline CDR1 and CDR2 sequences are MNHEY and SVGEGT. This CDR3 has 15 residues. The CDR3 sequence is CAGLPDRARYETQYF.

The chain carries TRBV12-3 or TRBV12-4 and TRBJ1-3; TCRdb's D call, TRBD1, is unchecked because there is no DNA. This CDR3 region has 15 residues. The CDR3 protein is CASNPGQARKNTIYF.

J is TRBJ2-2 and V is TRBV6-2 or TRBV6-3; TCRdb designates TRBD1, a call that cannot be tested without DNA. CDR3 length: 15 amino acids. Germline loops: CDR1 MNHEY, CDR2 SVGEGT. CDR3 sequence reads: CASSFRQGGTGELFF.

This rearrangement joins TRBV30 to TRBJ1-5. Germline-derived CDR1 and CDR2 are GTSNPN and SVGIG (reference sequence). This CDR3 region has 12 residues. This CDR3 is CAWSVWGQSQHF.

This chain connects TRBV5-1 to TRBJ2-1; TCRdb lists TRBD2, though no DNA is available to test this call. CDR1 and CDR2 (germline): SGHRS, YFSETQ. The CDR3 sequence is 15 residues long. This chain's CDR3 is CASSILGTSGDEQFF.

This chain links TRBV19 with TRBJ2-1; TCRdb calls TRBD2, which cannot be checked without DNA. Germline loops: CDR1 LNHDA, CDR2 SQIVND (reference sequence). CDR3 length: 17 amino acids. The CDR3 loop is CASSIDLGGRAKNEQFF. Together with reference TRBV19 and TRBJ2-1, the CDR3 gives the full variable domain: DGGITQSPKYLFRKEGQNVTLSCEQNLNHDAMYWYRQDPGQGLRLIYYSQIVNDFQKGDIAEGYSVSREKKESFPLTVTSAQKNPTAFYLCASSIDLGGRAKNEQFFGPGTRLTVL.

J is TRBJ2-3 and V is TRBV20-1. Germline V lookup: CDR1 DFQATT, CDR2 SNEGSKA (reference sequence). The CDR3 covers 15 residues. CDR3 amino acids: CSARDFVRSTDTQYF.

The rearrangement joins TRBV14 to TRBJ2-6. The CDR3 runs 14 residues. Germline lookup yields CDR1 SGHDN and CDR2 FVKESK. This CDR3 reads CASSYFSGANVLTF.

The chain has TRBV20-1 and TRBJ2-7; the D call from TCRdb, TRBD1, cannot be confirmed without DNA. Germline assignment: CDR1 DFQATT and CDR2 SNEGSKA (reference sequence). This CDR3 region has 14 residues. This CDR3 is CSALLTGNTYEQYF.

J is TRBJ1-6 and V is TRBV7-2; TCRdb lists TRBD1, though no DNA is available to test this call. CDR1 is SGHTA, CDR2 FQGNSA, per germline. There are 17 residues in the CDR3. The CDR3: CASSPLTGSPGDSPLHF.

The chain combines TRBV11-1 with TRBJ2-2. The CDR3 is 19 amino acids. Germline loops: CDR1 SGHAT, CDR2 FQDESV (reference sequence). The CDR3 region is CASSLVKSWGWSTDGELFF.

The chain couples TRBV5-6 to TRBJ2-1. The V gene's germline CDR1 is SGHDT and CDR2 YYEEEE. This CDR3 region has 12 residues. The CDR3 spells CASSFVAGEQFF.

The V call is TRBV28, the J call TRBJ1-1. Germline loops: CDR1 MDHEN, CDR2 SYDVKM. The CDR3 consists of 17 residues. CDR3 loop: CASSRYDLLGSNTEAFF.

This rearrangement joins TRBV30 to TRBJ2-7; TCRdb indicates TRBD2, and absent DNA this call remains unverified. The CDR3 is 13 amino acids. Germline V gene data show CDR1 as GTSNPN and CDR2 as SVGIG (reference sequence). The CDR3 here is CAWSLGRGHEQYF.

The chain recombines TRBV2 with TRBJ2-2; TCRdb outputs TRBD1, but without DNA this stays unchecked. Germline CDR1 reads SNHLY; CDR2 reads FYNNEI. The CDR3 length is 15 residues. The CDR3 region is CASSDGRGFTGELFF.

The CDR3 is CASSLRDSLNEQYF. This chain connects TRBV7-9 to TRBJ2-7; the D gene TCRdb calls, TRBD1, cannot be checked with no DNA. Germline assignment: CDR1 SEHNR and CDR2 FQNEAQ (reference sequence). This CDR3 region has 14 residues.

The rearrangement links TRBV6-1 to TRBJ2-7; TCRdb picks TRBD1, but there is no DNA to check that call. The germline V gene encodes CDR1 MNHNS and CDR2 SASEGT. The CDR3 totals 15 residues. CDR3 loop: CATGGSGFTNYEQYF.

V is TRBV5-1 and J is TRBJ2-1; as DNA is missing, the TRBD1 call by TCRdb cannot be tested. Germline loops: CDR1 SGHRS, CDR2 YFSETQ. The CDR3 consists of 15 residues. The CDR3 is CASSLADRGYNEQFF.

The V call is TRBV10-3, the J call TRBJ1-1. The length of the CDR3 is 13 residues. Germline lookup yields CDR1 ENHRY and CDR2 SYGVKD. This chain's CDR3 is CATNGEGRTEAFF.

The chain employs TRBV4-1 and TRBJ2-7; as DNA is missing, the TRBD1 call by TCRdb cannot be tested. The CDR3 covers 15 residues. Looked up from germline, CDR1 is MGHRA and CDR2 is YSYEKL. This CDR3 is CASSEDRGAFYEQYF.

The chain employs TRBV27 and TRBJ2-2; TCRdb's D call, TRBD1, is unchecked because there is no DNA. Per germline, CDR1 MNHEY and CDR2 SMNVEV (reference sequence). This CDR3 region has 13 residues. CDR3 in amino acids: CASSFRGSGELFF.

This rearrangement joins TRBV5-1 to TRBJ2-7; TCRdb designates TRBD1, a call that cannot be tested without DNA. Germline V gene lookup returns CDR1 SGHRS and CDR2 YFSETQ. This CDR3 has 15 amino acids. The CDR3: CASSLAGQGVSEQYF.

The chain employs TRBV7-3 and TRBJ1-2; TCRdb indicates TRBD1, and absent DNA this call remains unverified. CDR1 SGHTA and CDR2 FQGTGA come from the germline V gene. The CDR3 length is 15 residues. The CDR3 loop is CASSLTPLPLYGYTF.

V and J are TRBV24-1 and TRBJ1-1. Germline-derived CDR1 and CDR2 are KGHDR and SFDVKD. The CDR3 has 13 amino acids. The CDR3 loop reads CATSSALYTEAFF.

The V call is TRBV2, the J call TRBJ2-5; TCRdb picks TRBD1, but there is no DNA to check that call. The germline V gene encodes CDR1 SNHLY and CDR2 FYNNEI. There are 14 residues in the CDR3. CDR3 amino acids: CASSRAAEGETQYF.

The chain carries TRBV10-3 and TRBJ2-2; TCRdb proposes TRBD1, but this gene call is untestable without DNA. The CDR3 is made up of 14 amino acids. Germline V CDR1 and CDR2: ENHRY, SYGVKD. CDR3 amino acids: CAISEMSGTGELFF.

The V gene is TRBV19, the J gene TRBJ2-2. The CDR3 consists of 14 residues. Germline CDR1 and CDR2: LNHDA and SQIVND (reference sequence). The CDR3 loop is CASSIGQLAGELFF.

The chain combines TRBV7-9 with TRBJ2-1; the TCRdb D gene call, TRBD2, has no DNA to confirm it. Per germline, CDR1 SEHNR and CDR2 FQNEAQ (reference sequence). The CDR3 is 14 amino acids. The CDR3 region is CASSLGTSGPEQFF.